This TCR beta chain was captured in a study of Graves' ophthalmopathy and Graves' hyperthyroidism listed by TCRdb under 2018. Describing the broader study: Hyperthyroidism was considered stable if no progression to ophthalmopathy occurred within 18 months of follow-up. In total, some 140 blood samples were TCR-sequenced: under 45 ophthalmopathy, under 80 hyperthyroidism and about 17 hyperthyroidism-to-ophthalmopathy patients. To explore V-J signatures that distinguish ophthalmopathy from hyperthyroidism, a discovery set of roughly 98 patients was enrolled, made up of more than 40 with ophthalmopathy and fewer than 60 with stable hyperthyroidism. For independent validation, a separate cohort was made up of 18 to 20 hyperthyroidism patients plus 17 patients who later progressed from hyperthyroidism to ophthalmopathy. The study used signatures of the TCR beta repertoire to tell Graves' ophthalmopathy apart from Graves' hyperthyroidism and to predict which patients would progress to ophthalmopathy. In five or six hyperthyroidism patients, T-cell repertoires of thyroid tissue and blood were compared. Following sample collection, hyperthyroidism patients were given methimazole at a starting dose of 30 mg daily, and ophthalmopathy patients were given high-dose intravenous methylprednisolone.

V is clipped by 1 base and J by 5 bases, and the sequence between their germline boundaries is 18 bases long. The CDR3 sequence holds 16 residues, the cysteine and phenylalanine included. The read is trimmed to its CDR3 DNA, 48 bases read in frame from base 1. As encoded in the germline V gene, CDR1 is MGHRA while CDR2 is YSYEKL. For repertoire sequencing, TCR beta CDR3 regions were amplified from RNA transcripts. A first-round RT-PCR used HTBI primers with the Qiagen OneStep RT-PCR kit, followed by a second-round multiplex PCR, size selection and purification. Sequencing of the libraries was carried out on an Illumina HiSeq2000 in paired-end mode with 100 bp reads. In the source study's methods: SOAPnuke was used to process the reads, throwing out any read that had adapters, had uncalled bases, had a mean Phred below 15, or lacked an exact constant-primer or identifier match. COPE v1.2.5 was used to merge high-quality paired reads. Each unique nucleotide sequence was defined as a clonotype, and clonotypes were aligned to IMGT TRB V, D and J references with MiTCR v1.1. Analysis was restricted to V-J combinations with a frequency above 0.0001, which covered 99.2% of repertoires. For each V-J combination, a TCR clonal expansion and chaos score was defined as the ratio of F50 clonal expansion to chaos observed in the TCRdist matrix. Welch's t-statistics and random forest were used to reduce the features to 10 to 15 V-J combinations, which were then used as input to a naive Bayes classifier. Thyroid-blood repertoire similarity was quantified with the Morisita-Horn index. TCRdb applied fastp at Q25 and MiXCR to the public reads, then kept only in-frame beta chains. Rows merge per CDR3 protein into single entries with the most common DNA and genes. The V and J calls here are based on TCRdb, not the publication. This sample gives 500,000 to 600,000 distinct CDR3 sequences in total; 35% to 45% of them show up just once. The ten biggest clones cover less than 4.5% of the sample.

This clonotype came up many times. This clone's antigen is unknown. No quality values exist for individual bases; no much larger clone is one base distant. Patients with hyperthyroidism were aged 18 to 65 years, had been newly diagnosed, and had a disease duration of less than 2 months. Anyone with other autoimmune diseases, uncontrolled infections, pregnancy or lactation was excluded from the study. Clinical symptoms, serum thyroxine, TRAb, thyroid ultrasound and orbital computed tomography were used for diagnosis. Total RNA was extracted with Trizol reagent and quality-checked on an Agilent 2100 Bioanalyzer. The investigation overall reported the following: In validation, the model predicted ophthalmopathy progression with about 71% sensitivity and less than 80% specificity; roughly 11 predicted patients were CT-confirmed with GO in a median of about 6.1 months. No statistical method was used to set the sample size in advance, and the investigators knew which group each participant was assigned to. In cross-validation, the 13-signature model distinguished ophthalmopathy from stable hyperthyroidism with approximately 90% sensitivity and approximately 81% specificity, while in the test set the corresponding values were roughly 80% and 75%. Most expanded thyroid clonotypes with a frequency above 0.001 also appeared in blood, which suggests that blood repertoires may reflect the immune response in the thyroid.

The chain joins TRBV4-1 to TRBJ2-7, with a tentative D gene TRBD1 over 5 matching bases. The sample was peripheral blood or thyroid tissue (not recorded which). The TCR sequence derives from an adult man with Graves' hyperthyroidism. In nucleotide form, the sequence is TGCGCCAGCAGCCAAGGTTTACACCAGGGAAGCGACGAGCAGTACTTC. Its translation is CASSQGLHQGSDEQYF.